The clone carrying this T cell receptor (beta chain) was seen only a few times. Its antigen is unidentified. This record comes from a study of cytomegalovirus exposure and HLA in healthy donors. Broader study findings: In a later analysis, TCR beta V- and J-gene trimming was associated with a missense DCLRE1C variant. It was reported that TCR beta sequences correctly inferred the HLA-A and HLA-B alleles for most subjects.

V was shortened by 6 bases and J by 11 bases, with 17 bases between the two germline ends. Germline lookup yields CDR1 LNHDA and CDR2 SQIVND (reference sequence). The CDR3 consists of 14 residues. The PCR made use of 60 Vbeta and 13 Jbeta primers. Libraries were prepared by immunoSEQ multiplex PCR; TCRdb keeps only in-frame clonotypes and omits some of them. The profile covers approximately 100,000 clones, with roughly 71% appearing a single time and about 5% taken by the ten largest. In nominal health when sampled, donors likely had unrecorded immune exposures nonetheless. The sequence was obtained from a woman aged 65 to 85 in good health and CMV-seropositive. The V and J genes are TRBV19 and TRBJ1-6; the D is unclear. The specimen was PBMCs. The CDR3 sequence is CASSNSGPGTPLHF. The CDR3 DNA reads TGTGCCAGTAGCAACTCTGGACCGGGGACACCCCTCCACTTT.